Included here is one TCR beta chain sequence, with context. Its antigen is undetermined. This CDR3 contains 16 residues. Germline V gene lookup returns CDR1 SGHTA and CDR2 FQGTGA. Germline trimming cut 0 bases from V and 4 bases from J; bases unmatched to any gene: 6. Here immunoSEQ multiplex PCR was the method, and the copy in TCRdb shows in-frame clones only, minus some. The repertoire holds over 200,000 clones, with 85% to 90% as singletons. This specimen comes from a study of cytomegalovirus exposure and HLA in healthy donors. Findings and caveats of the study: The listing of roughly 160 TCR beta chains classed them as cytomegalovirus-associated. Using the classifier, cytomegalovirus status was reportedly diagnosed with high specificity and sensitivity. Researchers reported that three CMV-associated chains were confirmed in vitro as CMV antigen-specific. That first-cohort TCR clusters tended to co-occur in the 95 to 150 validation repertoires was found in a later analysis.

This sequence joins TRBV7-3 and TRBJ2-7; 10 nucleotides match TRBD2. The sequenced sample was PBMCs. The clonotype was recovered from a woman between 18 and 29 years old in good health and CMV-seronegative. The DNA for the CDR3 is TGTGCCAGCAGCTTAACACCTTCTAGCGGGGGATACGAGCAGTACTTC. This translates into CASSLTPSSGGYEQYF. The entire variable domain, with the rest obtained from reference TRBV7-3 and TRBJ2-7, is as follows: GAGVSQTPSNKVTEKGKYVELRCDPISGHTALYWYRQSLGQGPEFLIYFQGTGAADDSGLPNDRFFAVRPEGSVSTLKIQRTERGDSAVYLCASSLTPSSGGYEQYFGPGTRLTVT.